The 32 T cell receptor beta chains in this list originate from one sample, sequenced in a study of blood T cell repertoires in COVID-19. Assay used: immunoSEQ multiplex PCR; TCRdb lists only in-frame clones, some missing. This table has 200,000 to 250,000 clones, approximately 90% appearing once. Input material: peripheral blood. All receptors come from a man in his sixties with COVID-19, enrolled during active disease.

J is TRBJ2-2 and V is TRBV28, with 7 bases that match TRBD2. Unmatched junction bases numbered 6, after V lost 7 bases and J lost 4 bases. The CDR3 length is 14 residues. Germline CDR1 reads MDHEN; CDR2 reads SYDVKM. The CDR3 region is CASIFGGGTGELFF. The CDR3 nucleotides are TGTGCCAGCATCTTTGGGGGGGGCACCGGGGAGCTGTTTTTT.

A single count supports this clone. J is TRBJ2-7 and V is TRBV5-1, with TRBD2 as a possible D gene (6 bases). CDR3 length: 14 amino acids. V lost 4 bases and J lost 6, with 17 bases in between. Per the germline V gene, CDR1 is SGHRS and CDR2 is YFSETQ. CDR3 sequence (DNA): TGCGCCAGCAGCCCCGGGACGGAAGCGGGCGAGCAGTACTTC. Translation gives CASSPGTEAGEQYF.

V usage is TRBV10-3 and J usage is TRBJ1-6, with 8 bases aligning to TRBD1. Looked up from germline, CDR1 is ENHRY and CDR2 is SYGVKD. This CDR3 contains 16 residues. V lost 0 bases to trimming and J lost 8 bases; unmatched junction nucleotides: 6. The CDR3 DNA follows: TGTGCCATCAGTGAGTCGACCCAGGGGGCTGATTCACCCCTCCACTTT. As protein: CAISESTQGADSPLHF.

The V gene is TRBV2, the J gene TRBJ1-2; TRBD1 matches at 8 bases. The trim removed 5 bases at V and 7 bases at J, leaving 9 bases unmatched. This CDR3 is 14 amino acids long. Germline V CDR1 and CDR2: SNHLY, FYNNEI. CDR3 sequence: CASSQLTGTGGYTF. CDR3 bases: TGTGCCAGCAGTCAGTTAACCGGGACAGGTGGCTACACCTTC.

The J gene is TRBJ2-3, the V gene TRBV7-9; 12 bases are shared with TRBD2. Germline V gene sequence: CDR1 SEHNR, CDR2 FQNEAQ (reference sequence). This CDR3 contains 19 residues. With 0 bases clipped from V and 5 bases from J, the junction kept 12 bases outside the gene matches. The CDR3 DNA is TGTGCCAGCAGCTTAGCACGACTTACTAGCGGGGGGAACGGAGATACGCAGTATTTT. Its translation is CASSLARLTSGGNGDTQYF. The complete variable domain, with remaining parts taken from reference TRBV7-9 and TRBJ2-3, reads DTGVSQNPRHKITKRGQNVTFRCDPISEHNRLYWYRQTLGQGPEFLTYFQNEAQLEKSRLLSDRFSAERPKGSFSTLEIQRTEQGDSAMYLCASSLARLTSGGNGDTQYFGPGTRLTVL.

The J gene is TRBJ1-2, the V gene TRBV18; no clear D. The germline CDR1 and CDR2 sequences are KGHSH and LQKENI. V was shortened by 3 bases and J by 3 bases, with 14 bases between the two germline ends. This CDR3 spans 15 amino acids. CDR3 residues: CASSPEQTGDYGYTF. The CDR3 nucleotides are TGTGCCAGCTCACCGGAACAGACCGGGGACTATGGCTACACCTTC.

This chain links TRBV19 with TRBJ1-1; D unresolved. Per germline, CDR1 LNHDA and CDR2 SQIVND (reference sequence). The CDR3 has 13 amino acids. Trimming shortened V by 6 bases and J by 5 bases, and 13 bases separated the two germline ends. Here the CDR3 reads CASSQAAGTEAFF. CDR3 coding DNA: TGTGCCAGTAGCCAGGCGGCGGGTACTGAAGCTTTCTTT.

CDR3 sequence reads: CASSPSSNEQYF. Here the CDR3 DNA reads TGTGCCAGCAGCCCGTCTAGTAACGAGCAGTACTTC. The gene calls are TRBV3-1 (or the pseudogene TRBV3-2) and TRBJ2-7; no definite D call. The CDR3 spans 12 residues. Trimming shortened V by 4 bases and J by 5 bases, and 9 bases separated the two germline ends. The V gene's germline CDR1 is LGHDT and CDR2 YNNKEL (reference sequence).

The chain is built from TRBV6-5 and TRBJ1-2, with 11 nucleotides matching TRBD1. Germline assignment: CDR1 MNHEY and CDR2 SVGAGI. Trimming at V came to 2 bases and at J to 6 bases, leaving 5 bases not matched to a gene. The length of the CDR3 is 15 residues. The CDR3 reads CASSYGGQGGNGYTF. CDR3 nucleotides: TGTGCCAGCAGTTACGGGGGACAGGGGGGGAATGGCTACACCTTC.

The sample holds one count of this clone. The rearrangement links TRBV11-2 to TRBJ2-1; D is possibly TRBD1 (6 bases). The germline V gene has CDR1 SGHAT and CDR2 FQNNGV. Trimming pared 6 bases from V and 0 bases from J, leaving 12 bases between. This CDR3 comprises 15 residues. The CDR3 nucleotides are TGTGCCAGCAGAGGAGAGGGGGACTCCTACAATGAGCAGTTCTTC. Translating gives CASRGEGDSYNEQFF. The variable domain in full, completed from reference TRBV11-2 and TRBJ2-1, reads EAGVAQSPRYKIIEKRQSVAFWCNPISGHATLYWYQQILGQGPKLLIQFQNNGVVDDSQLPKDRFSAERLKGVDSTLKIQPAKLEDSAVYLCASRGEGDSYNEQFFGPGTRLTVL.

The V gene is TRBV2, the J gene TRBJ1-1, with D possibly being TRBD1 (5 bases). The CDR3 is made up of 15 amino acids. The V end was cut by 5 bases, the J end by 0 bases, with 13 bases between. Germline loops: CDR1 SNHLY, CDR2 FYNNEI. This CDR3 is CASSSRPTVNTEAFF. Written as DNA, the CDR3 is TGTGCCAGCAGTTCCCGGCCGACAGTGAACACTGAAGCTTTCTTT. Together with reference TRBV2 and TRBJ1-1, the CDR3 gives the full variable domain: EPEVTQTPSHQVTQMGQEVILRCVPISNHLYFYWYRQILGQKVEFLVSFYNNEISEKSEIFDDQFSVERPDGSNFTLKIRSTKLEDSAMYFCASSSRPTVNTEAFFGQGTRLTVV.

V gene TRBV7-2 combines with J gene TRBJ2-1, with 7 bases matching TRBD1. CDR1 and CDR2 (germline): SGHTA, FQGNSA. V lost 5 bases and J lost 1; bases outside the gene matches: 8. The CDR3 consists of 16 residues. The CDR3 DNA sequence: TGTGCCAGCAGCCCCATGGACAGGACATCCTACAATGAGCAGTTCTTC. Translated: CASSPMDRTSYNEQFF.

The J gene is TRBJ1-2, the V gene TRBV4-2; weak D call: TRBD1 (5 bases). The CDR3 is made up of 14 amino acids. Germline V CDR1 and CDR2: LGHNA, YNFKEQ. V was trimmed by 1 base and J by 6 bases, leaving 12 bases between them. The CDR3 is CASSQGPGIDGYTF. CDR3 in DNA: TGTGCCAGCAGCCAAGGTCCAGGGATAGATGGCTACACCTTC.

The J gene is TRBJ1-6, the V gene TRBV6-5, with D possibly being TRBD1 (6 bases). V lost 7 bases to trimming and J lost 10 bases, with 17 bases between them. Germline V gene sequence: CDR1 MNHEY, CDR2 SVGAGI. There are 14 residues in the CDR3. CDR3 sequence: CASNTGIVGSPLHF. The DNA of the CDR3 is TGTGCCAGCAATACAGGGATTGTGGGATCACCCCTCCACTTT.

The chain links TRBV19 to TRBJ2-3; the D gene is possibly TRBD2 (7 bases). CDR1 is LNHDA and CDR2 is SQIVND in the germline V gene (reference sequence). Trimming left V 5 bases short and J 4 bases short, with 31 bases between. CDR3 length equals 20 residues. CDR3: CASSDLPPRWRGGVADTQYF. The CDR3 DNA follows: TGTGCCAGTAGTGACCTCCCCCCCCGATGGAGGGGGGGAGTGGCAGATACGCAGTATTTT.

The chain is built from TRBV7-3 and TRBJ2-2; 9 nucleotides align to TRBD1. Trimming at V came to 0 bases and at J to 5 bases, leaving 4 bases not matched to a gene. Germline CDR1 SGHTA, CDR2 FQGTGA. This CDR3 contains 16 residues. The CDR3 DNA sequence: TGTGCCAGCAGCTTAACGTCGGGGACAGGGACCGGGGAGCTGTTTTTT. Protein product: CASSLTSGTGTGELFF.

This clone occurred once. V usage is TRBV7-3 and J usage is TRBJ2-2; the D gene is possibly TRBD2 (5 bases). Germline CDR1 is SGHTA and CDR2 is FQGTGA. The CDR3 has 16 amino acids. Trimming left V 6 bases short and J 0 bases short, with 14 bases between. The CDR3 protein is CASRSGRLANTGELFF. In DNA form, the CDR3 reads TGTGCCAGCAGGAGCGGACGTCTAGCGAACACCGGGGAGCTGTTTTTT.

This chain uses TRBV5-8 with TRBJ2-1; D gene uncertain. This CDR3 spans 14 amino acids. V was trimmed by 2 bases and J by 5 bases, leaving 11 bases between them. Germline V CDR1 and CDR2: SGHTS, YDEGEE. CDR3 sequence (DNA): TGTGCCAGCAGCTTCATGGGCCCTAACAATGAGCAGTTCTTC. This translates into CASSFMGPNNEQFF. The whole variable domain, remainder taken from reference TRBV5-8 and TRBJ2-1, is EAGVTQSPTHLIKTRGQQATLRCSPISGHTSVYWYQQALGLGLQFLLWYDEGEERNRGNFPPRFSGRQFPNYSSELNVNALELEDSALYLCASSFMGPNNEQFFGPGTRLTVL.

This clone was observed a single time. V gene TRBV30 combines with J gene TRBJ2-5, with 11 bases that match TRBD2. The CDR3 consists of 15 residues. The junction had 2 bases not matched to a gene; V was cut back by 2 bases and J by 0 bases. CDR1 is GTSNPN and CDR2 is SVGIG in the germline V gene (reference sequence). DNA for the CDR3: TGTGCCTGGAGTCTAGCGGGGGGAAACCAAGAGACCCAGTACTTC. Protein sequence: CAWSLAGGNQETQYF.

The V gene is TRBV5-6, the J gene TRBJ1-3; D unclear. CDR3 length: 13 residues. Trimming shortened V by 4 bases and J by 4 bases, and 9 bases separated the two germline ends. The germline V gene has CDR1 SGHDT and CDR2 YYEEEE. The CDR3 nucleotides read TGTGCCAGCAGCCCGAGTAAAGGAAACACCATATATTTT. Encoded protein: CASSPSKGNTIYF.

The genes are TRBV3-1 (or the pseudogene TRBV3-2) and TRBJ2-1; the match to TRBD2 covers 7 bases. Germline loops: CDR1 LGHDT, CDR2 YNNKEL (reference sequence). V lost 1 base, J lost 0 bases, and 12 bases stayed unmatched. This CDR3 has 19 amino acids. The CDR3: CASSQVAGVSLSSYNEQFF. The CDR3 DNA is TGTGCCAGCAGCCAAGTGGCGGGGGTATCGCTTTCCTCCTACAATGAGCAGTTCTTC.

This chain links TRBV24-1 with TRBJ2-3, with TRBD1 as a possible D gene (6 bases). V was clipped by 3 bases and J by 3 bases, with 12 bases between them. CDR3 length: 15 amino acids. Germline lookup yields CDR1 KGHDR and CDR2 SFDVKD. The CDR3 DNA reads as TGTGCCACCAGTGATCGACAGGTTAGAACAGATACGCAGTATTTT. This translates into CATSDRQVRTDTQYF.

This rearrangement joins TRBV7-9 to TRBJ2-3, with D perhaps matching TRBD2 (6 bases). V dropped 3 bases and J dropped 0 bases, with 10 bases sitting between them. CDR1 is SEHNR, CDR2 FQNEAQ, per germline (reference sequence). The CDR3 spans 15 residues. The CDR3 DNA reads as TGTGCCAGCAGCTTTCCCAGCGGGAGCACAGATACGCAGTATTTT. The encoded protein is CASSFPSGSTDTQYF.

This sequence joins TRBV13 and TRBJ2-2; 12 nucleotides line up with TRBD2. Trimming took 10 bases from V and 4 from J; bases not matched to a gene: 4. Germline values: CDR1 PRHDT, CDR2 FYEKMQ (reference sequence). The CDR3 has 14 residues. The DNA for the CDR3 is TGTGCCACGCCGGGACTAGCGGGCACCGGGGAGCTGTTTTTT. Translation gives CATPGLAGTGELFF.

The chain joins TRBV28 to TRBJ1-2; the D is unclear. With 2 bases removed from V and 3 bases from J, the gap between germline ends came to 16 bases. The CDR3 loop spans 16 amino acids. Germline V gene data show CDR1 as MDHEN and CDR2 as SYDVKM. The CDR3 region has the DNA TGTGCCAGCAGTTTAAACGAACAGTCCAGATACTATGGCTACACCTTC. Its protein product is CASSLNEQSRYYGYTF.

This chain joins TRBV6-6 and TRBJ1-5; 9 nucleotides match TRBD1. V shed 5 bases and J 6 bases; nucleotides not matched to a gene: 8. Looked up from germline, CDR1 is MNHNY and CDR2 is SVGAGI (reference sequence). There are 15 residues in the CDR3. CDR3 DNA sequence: TGTGCCAGCAGTAGGTGGGGACAGGGAGGTCAGCCCCAGCATTTT. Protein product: CASSRWGQGGQPQHF.

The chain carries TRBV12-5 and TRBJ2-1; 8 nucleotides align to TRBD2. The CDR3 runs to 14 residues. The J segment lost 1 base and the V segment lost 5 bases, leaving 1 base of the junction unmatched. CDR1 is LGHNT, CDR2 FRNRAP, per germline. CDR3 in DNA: TGTGCTAGTGGTACGGGAGGGTCCTACAATGAGCAGTTCTTC. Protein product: CASGTGGSYNEQFF.

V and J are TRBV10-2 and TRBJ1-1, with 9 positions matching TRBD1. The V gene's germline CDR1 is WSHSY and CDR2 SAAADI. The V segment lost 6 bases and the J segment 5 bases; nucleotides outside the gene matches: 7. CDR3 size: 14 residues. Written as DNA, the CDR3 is TGCGCCAGCAGCGAAGGACAGGGGAGGACTGAAGCTTTCTTT. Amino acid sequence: CASSEGQGRTEAFF.

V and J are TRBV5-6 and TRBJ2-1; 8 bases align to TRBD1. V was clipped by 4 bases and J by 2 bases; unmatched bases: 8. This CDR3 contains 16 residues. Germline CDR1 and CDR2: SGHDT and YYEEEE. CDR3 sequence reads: CASSLTDRGPYNEQFF. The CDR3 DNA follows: TGTGCCAGCAGCCTGACCGACAGGGGCCCCTACAATGAGCAGTTCTTC.

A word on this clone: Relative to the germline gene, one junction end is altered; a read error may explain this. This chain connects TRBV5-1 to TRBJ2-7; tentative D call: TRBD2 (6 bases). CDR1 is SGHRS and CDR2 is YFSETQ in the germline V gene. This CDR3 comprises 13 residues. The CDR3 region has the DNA TGCGCCAGCAGCTTGGTGACGGGAGAGGGTGTGGACTTC. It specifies CASSLVTGEGVDF.

For the CDR3, the DNA is TGTGCCAGCAGTCTAACCGCCCTAAAGCAAACAGGGGATTCACCCCTCCACTTT. It encodes CASSLTALKQTGDSPLHF. The chain carries TRBV27 and TRBJ1-6; TRBD1 matches 7 bases. This CDR3 contains 18 residues. Germline CDR1 is MNHEY and CDR2 is SMNVEV (reference sequence). V was clipped by 5 bases and J by 8 bases; unmatched bases: 18.

CDR3 loop: CASSLSPVQETQYF. As DNA, the CDR3 is TGTGCCAGCAGTTTATCCCCAGTTCAAGAGACCCAGTACTTC. The rearrangement links TRBV28 to TRBJ2-5; D not certain. Trimming took off 1 base at V and 2 bases at J, with 8 bases between the two ends. The CDR3 contains 14 residues. Germline loops: CDR1 MDHEN, CDR2 SYDVKM.